This TCR beta chain was recovered during a study of glioma-infiltrating T cells. Regarding this clonotype: This CDR3 is missing its conserved last phenylalanine or tryptophan, likely due to a read error.

The CDR3 is made up of 13 amino acids. Germline CDR1 and CDR2: SGHTA and FQGNSA. With 5 bases clipped from V and 5 bases from J, the junction kept 5 bases outside the gene matches. The iRepertoire nested amplicon-rescue multiplex PCR amplified TCR alpha and beta CDR3s from RNA. TCRdb processed the multiplex PCR reads anew with MiXCR; each CDR3 protein has one entry. This sample has about 140,000 distinct CDR3 sequences, with 39% found just once. The sequencing input was glioma tissue, nonneoplastic brain tissue, or PBMCs (not recorded which). The sequence came from a human donor with low-grade glioma or glioblastoma, undergoing nonglioma brain surgery, or in good health (not recorded which). The chain joins TRBV7-2 to TRBJ1-1, with TRBD1 matching over 7 bases. The DNA of the CDR3 is TGTGCCAGCAGCGGACAGGTTCGGACTGAAGCTTTCCTT. Protein product: CASSGQVRTEAFL.